Listed below are T cell receptor beta chains from one sample, sequenced in a study of blood T cell repertoires in COVID-19. Measured with immunoSEQ multiplex PCR; TCRdb has only the in-frame clones, and not every one. Among about 240,000 clones listed, about 90% were seen once. Sequences were obtained from PBMCs or T cells enriched from blood (not recorded which). The receptor set was obtained from a woman aged 40 to 50 with acute COVID-19. CDR3s leave out the opening cysteine and the closing phenylalanine or tryptophan. Each record gives: D gene, V gene, CDR3 protein. The D gene is left open where the match is weak.

>TRBD2|TRBV2
ASRTSASTNEQF
>NA|TRBV25-1
ASSLVGGGYEQY
>TRBD1|TRBV5-6
ASSIRQGEDTQY
>TRBD1|TRBV18
ASSASGTDNNEQF
>NA|TRBV19
ASSVQGPGTGELF
>TRBD2|TRBV5-1
ASREYHSGSTDTQY
>NA|TRBV28
ASSAGQTNQPQH
>NA|TRBV25-1
ASSNVDEQF
>TRBD2|TRBV11-3
ASGQASGTSGTDTQY
>TRBD2|TRBV28
ASTELLGGTYNEQF
>TRBD1|TRBV29-1
SGQGNEQF
>NA|TRBV11-3
ASSFTEIPPTTDTQY
>NA|TRBV29-1
SVEDRDSYEQY
>NA|TRBV5-1
ASSLAAGSNEQF
>TRBD1|TRBV5-1
ASSTGTGYEQY
>TRBD1|TRBV4-1
ASSTDRVTYEQY
>NA|TRBV19
ASSASGTSYGYT
>TRBD1|TRBV5-4
ASRGPGDRVYNEQF
>NA|TRBV5-6
ASSFVNSEAF
>TRBD2|TRBV6-1
ASSEANSGRPSTQY
>NA|TRBV24-1
ATNGLGTDTQY
>NA|TRBV19
ASSSNSGPYEQY
>NA|TRBV5-1
ASSAGSTAEKLF
>TRBD2|TRBV13
ASSLGLAGEVTDTQY
>NA|TRBV18
ASSPPYSSGQGTEAF
>NA|TRBV11-3
ASSQDPGDNEQF
>NA|TRBV7-3
ASSLSGTSYNEQF
>NA|TRBV6-5
ASSPLSGGGELF
>TRBD2|TRBV27
ASSQLGDYGYEQY
>NA|TRBV2
ASTSRGQY
>NA|TRBV6-6
ASTKRGLTYEQY
>TRBD2|TRBV30
AWSVLGLASEQY
>TRBD2|TRBV15
ATSRAGAGGQDEQY
>TRBD1|TRBV13
ASSNQGERHEQY
>TRBD1|TRBV9
ASSLGQLMNTEAF
>NA|TRBV7-9
ASLGLNNEKLF
>TRBD1|TRBV2
ASIEDRGLSNEQF
>TRBD1|TRBV19
ASSILTGSSYEQY
>NA|TRBV2
ASSESGLPTDTQY
>TRBD1|TRBV2
ASSSDRGSYNEQF
>TRBD1|TRBV2
ASSSTRGTGNNQPQH
>TRBD2|TRBV7-7
ASSLSGLAGRETQY
>NA|TRBV6-5
ASSYAGQAF
>NA|TRBV7-9
ASSYRRALYDEQY
>TRBD1|TRBV11-3
ASSLDPKGQATYEQY
>NA|TRBV29-1
SGIQGTEAF
>TRBD2|TRBV5-6
ASSLRRTSGSEETQY
>NA|TRBV21-1
ASSKQGVNSPLH
>NA|TRBV6-5
ASSLIQGRTQPQH
>TRBD1|TRBV10-3
AIRARGGAEETQY
>NA|TRBV14
ASSDRGRGAYEQY
>TRBD1|TRBV4-1
ASSIRDSAYNEQF
>TRBD2|TRBV24-1
ATSDVVSGDYNEQF
>TRBD1|TRBV27
ASSSPTQGRYGYT
>NA|TRBV7-8
ASSLEGTTGNEQF
>TRBD2|TRBV7-2
ASSPSAGVLTNIQY
>TRBD1|TRBV18
ASSPRQGVQETQY
>TRBD2|TRBV15
ATSRDRREGGTQY